Below are 14 T cell receptor beta chains sequenced from a single sample in a study of CD8+ T cells in alopecia areata. The treatment is: oral pan-JAK inhibitor, 5-10 mg twice daily. cDNA reverse transcribed from extracted RNA served as the sequencing template. Here immunoSEQ multiplex PCR was the method, and the copy in TCRdb shows in-frame clones only, minus some. The sample includes 180,000 or so clones, about half seen only once; the top ten take 9.5% to 13%. The material was CD8+ T cells sorted from blood, obtained around week 53, from a patient treated with tofacitinib. These receptor sequences come from a human donor with alopecia areata.

This clone was seen just once. Other nucleotide sequences from this sample produce the same CDR3. J is TRBJ1-1 and V is TRBV9; D is ambiguous. The germline CDR1 and CDR2 sequences are SGDLS and YYNGEE. The CDR3 is made up of 13 amino acids. Trimming took off 0 bases at V and 1 base at J, with 4 bases between the two ends. The CDR3 bases are TGTGCCAGCAGCGTAGGTGCGAACACTGAAGCTTTCTTT. Translation: CASSVGANTEAFF.

The chain couples TRBV2 to TRBJ2-7; D is uncertain. The CDR3 has 14 amino acids. Looked up from germline, CDR1 is SNHLY and CDR2 is FYNNEI. Trimming stripped 3 bases from V and 3 bases from J, with 12 bases between. DNA of the CDR3: TGTGCCAGCAGTGATACATCAGGTGTCTACGAGCAGTACTTC. This gives the protein CASSDTSGVYEQYF.

The chain recombines TRBV19 with TRBJ1-1, with D possibly TRBD1 on 5 matching bases. This CDR3 spans 16 amino acids. Per germline, CDR1 LNHDA and CDR2 SQIVND (reference sequence). With 5 bases removed from V and 0 bases from J, the gap between germline ends came to 16 bases. The CDR3 sequence is CASSPPVQALNTEAFF. The DNA of the CDR3 is TGTGCCAGTAGTCCCCCCGTACAGGCCTTGAACACTGAAGCTTTCTTT.

This clone has just a few counts. The V gene is TRBV9, the J gene TRBJ2-7; TRBD1 matches 9 bases. With 1 base clipped from V and 3 bases from J, the junction kept 5 bases outside the gene matches. Germline lookup yields CDR1 SGDLS and CDR2 YYNGEE. The CDR3 runs 15 residues. CDR3 sequence: CASSVMGTGNYEQYF. DNA for the CDR3: TGTGCCAGCAGCGTAATGGGGACAGGGAACTACGAGCAGTACTTC.

This chain connects TRBV30 to TRBJ2-5; 10 bases match TRBD2. The V segment lost 1 base and the J segment 4 bases; nucleotides outside the gene matches: 0. This CDR3 has 13 residues. The germline gives CDR1 GTSNPN, CDR2 SVGIG (reference sequence). The CDR3 region has the DNA TGTGCCTGGAGTGGGACTAGCGGAGAGACCCAGTACTTC. Translation: CAWSGTSGETQYF.

V gene TRBV11-2 combines with J gene TRBJ2-5; D is ambiguous. The CDR3 runs to 11 residues. Germline lookup yields CDR1 SGHAT and CDR2 FQNNGV. V lost 2 bases and J 2 bases, leaving 0 bases between the germline ends. The CDR3, as DNA: TGTGCCAGCAGCTTACAAGAGACCCAGTACTTC. Translated: CASSLQETQYF.

This clone was counted a single time. This sequence joins TRBV5-1 and TRBJ1-1, with D perhaps matching TRBD1 (6 bases). Trimming took off 0 bases at V and 4 bases at J, with 13 bases between the two ends. The length of the CDR3 is 15 residues. CDR1 and CDR2 (germline): SGHRS, YFSETQ. The CDR3 here is CASSLGDSGATEAFF. CDR3 bases: TGCGCCAGCAGCTTGGGCGATTCGGGGGCCACTGAAGCTTTCTTT.

This clone was observed a few times. This rearrangement joins TRBV5-1 to TRBJ2-5; D not certain. Germline CDR1 is SGHRS and CDR2 is YFSETQ. CDR3 length: 12 amino acids. The V and J ends lost 6 bases and 7 bases respectively, with 13 bases between them. CDR3 coding DNA: TGCGCCAGCACTGGGTCAGACGGGACCCAGTACTTC. This gives the protein CASTGSDGTQYF.

The rearrangement uses TRBV2 and TRBJ2-7; D unclear. CDR1 and CDR2 (germline): SNHLY, FYNNEI. CDR3 length: 13 amino acids. V was clipped by 4 bases and J by 4 bases, with 11 bases between them. CDR3 amino acids: CASSVGTPYEQYF. The DNA of the CDR3 is TGTGCCAGCAGTGTTGGTACCCCATACGAGCAGTACTTC.

This chain links TRBV15 with TRBJ1-1, with 8 bases that match TRBD1. Germline lookup yields CDR1 LNHNV and CDR2 YYDKDF (reference sequence). The CDR3 totals 14 residues. Trimming removed 3 bases from V and 4 bases from J; junction bases left unmatched: 4. CDR3 in amino acids: CATSSNRGGTEAFF. The CDR3 DNA reads TGTGCCACCAGCAGCAACAGGGGGGGCACTGAAGCTTTCTTT.

On this clone: Other DNA sequences from this sample encode an identical CDR3 as well. The rearrangement uses TRBV27 and TRBJ2-2; D is ambiguous. The CDR3 has 14 amino acids. Germline V gene data show CDR1 as MNHEY and CDR2 as SMNVEV (reference sequence). With 6 bases removed from V and 3 bases from J, the gap between germline ends came to 11 bases. This CDR3 is CASSLGGYTGELFF. The DNA of the CDR3 is TGTGCCAGCAGCTTAGGTGGTTACACCGGGGAGCTGTTTTTT.

The rearrangement joins TRBV29-1 to TRBJ1-1; D remains unclear. The CDR3 has 13 amino acids. In germline, CDR1 is SQVTM, CDR2 ANQGSEA. V lost 0 bases and J 3 bases, leaving 8 bases between the germline ends. The CDR3 sequence: CSVEDGRHTEAFF. Written as DNA, the CDR3 is TGCAGCGTTGAAGATGGCAGGCACACTGAAGCTTTCTTT. The full variable domain, its missing parts supplied by reference TRBV29-1 and TRBJ1-1, is SAVISQKPSRDICQRGTSLTIQCQVDSQVTMMFWYRQQPGQSLTLIATANQGSEATYESGFVIDKFPISRPNLTFSTLTVSNMSPEDSSIYLCSVEDGRHTEAFFGQGTRLTVV.

This clone has only a few counts. The V call is TRBV5-6, the J call TRBJ2-1, with D hard to call. The germline CDR1 and CDR2 sequences are SGHDT and YYEEEE. Between the trimmed V and J ends, which lost 4 bases and 0 bases, there was a span of 11 bases. The length of the CDR3 is 15 residues. The CDR3 bases are TGTGCCAGCAGCCCAGATATGAGCTCCTACAATGAGCAGTTCTTC. This sequence encodes CASSPDMSSYNEQFF.

This chain connects TRBV9 to TRBJ2-3, with D possibly TRBD1 on 6 matching bases. Trimming took off 4 bases at V and 0 bases at J, with 15 bases between the two ends. Germline lookup yields CDR1 SGDLS and CDR2 YYNGEE. The CDR3 spans 16 residues. CDR3 residues: CASSPGLGGSTDTQYF. CDR3 nucleotides: TGTGCCAGCAGCCCTGGTCTTGGGGGCAGCACAGATACGCAGTATTTT.